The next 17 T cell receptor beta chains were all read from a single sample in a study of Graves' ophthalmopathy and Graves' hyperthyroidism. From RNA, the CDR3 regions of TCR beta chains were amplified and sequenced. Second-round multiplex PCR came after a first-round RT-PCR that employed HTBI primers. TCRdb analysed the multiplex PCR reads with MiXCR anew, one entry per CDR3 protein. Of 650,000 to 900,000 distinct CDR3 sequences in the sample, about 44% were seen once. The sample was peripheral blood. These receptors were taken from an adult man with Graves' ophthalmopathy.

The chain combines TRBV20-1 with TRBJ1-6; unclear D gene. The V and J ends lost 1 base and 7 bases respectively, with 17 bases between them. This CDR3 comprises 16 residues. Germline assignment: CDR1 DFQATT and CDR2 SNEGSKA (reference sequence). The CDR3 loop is CSARVADHIWNSPLHF. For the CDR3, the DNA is TGCAGTGCTAGAGTGGCAGATCATATATGGAATTCACCCCTCCACTTT.

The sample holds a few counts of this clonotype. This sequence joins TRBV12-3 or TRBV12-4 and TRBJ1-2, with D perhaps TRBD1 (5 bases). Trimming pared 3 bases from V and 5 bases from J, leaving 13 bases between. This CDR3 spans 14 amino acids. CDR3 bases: TGTGCCAGCAGTTTCGGGGAGGGGAAATATGGCTACACCTTC. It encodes CASSFGEGKYGYTF.

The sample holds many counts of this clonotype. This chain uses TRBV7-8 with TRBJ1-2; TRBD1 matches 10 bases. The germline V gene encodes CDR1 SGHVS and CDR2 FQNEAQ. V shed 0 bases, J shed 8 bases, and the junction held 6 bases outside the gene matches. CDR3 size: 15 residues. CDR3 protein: CASSLASTGGEGYTF. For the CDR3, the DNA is TGTGCCAGCAGCTTAGCGTCGACAGGGGGCGAAGGCTACACCTTC.

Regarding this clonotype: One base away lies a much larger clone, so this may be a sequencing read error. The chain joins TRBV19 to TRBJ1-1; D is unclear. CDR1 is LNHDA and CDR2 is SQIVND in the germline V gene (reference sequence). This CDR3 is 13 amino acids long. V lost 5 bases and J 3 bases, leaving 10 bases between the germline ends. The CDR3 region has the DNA TGTGCCAGTAGTGGCCAGGAATACACTGAAGCTTTCTTT. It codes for CASSGQEYTEAFF.

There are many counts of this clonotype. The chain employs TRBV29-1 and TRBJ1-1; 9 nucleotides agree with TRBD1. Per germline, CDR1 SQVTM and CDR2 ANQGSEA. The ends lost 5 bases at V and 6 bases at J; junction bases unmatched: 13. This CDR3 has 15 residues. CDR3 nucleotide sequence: TGCAGCGTTCGTACCGGGACAGGGTTTGCTTCTGAAGCTTTCTTT. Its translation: CSVRTGTGFASEAFF.

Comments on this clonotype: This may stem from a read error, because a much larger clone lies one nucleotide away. This CDR3 reads CATSDGVGGTGANVLTF. Written as DNA, the CDR3 is TGTGCCACCAGTGACGGGGTCGGGGGGACCGGGGCCAACGTCCTGACTTTC. This chain uses TRBV24-1 with TRBJ2-6, with 7 bases matching TRBD2. V lost 4 bases, J lost 4 bases, and 9 bases stayed unmatched. The CDR3 covers 17 residues. CDR1 and CDR2 (germline): KGHDR, SFDVKD.

The CDR3 loop reads CSAPGRNYGYTF. CDR3 nucleotide sequence: TGCAGTGCCCCCGGACGGAACTATGGCTACACCTTC. The V call is TRBV20-1, the J call TRBJ1-2; D is undetermined. This CDR3 comprises 12 residues. The V end was cut by 6 bases, the J end by 2 bases, with 10 bases between. CDR1 is DFQATT, CDR2 SNEGSKA, per germline (reference sequence).

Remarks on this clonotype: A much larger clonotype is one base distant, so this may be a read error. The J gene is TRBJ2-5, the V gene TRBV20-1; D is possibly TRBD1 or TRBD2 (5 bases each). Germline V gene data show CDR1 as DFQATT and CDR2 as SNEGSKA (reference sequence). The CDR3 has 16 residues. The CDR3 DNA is TGCAGTGCCCTCAAGGGGCAGGGCGGCATTGGGGAGACCCAGGACTTC. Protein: CSALKGQGGIGETQDF.

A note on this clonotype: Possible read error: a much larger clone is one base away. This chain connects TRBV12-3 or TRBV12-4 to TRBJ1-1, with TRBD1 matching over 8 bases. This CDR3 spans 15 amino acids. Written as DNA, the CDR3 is TGTGCCGGCAGTCCGAGAACAGGGGGTGTCACTGAAGCTTTCTTT. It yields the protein CAGSPRTGGVTEAFF.

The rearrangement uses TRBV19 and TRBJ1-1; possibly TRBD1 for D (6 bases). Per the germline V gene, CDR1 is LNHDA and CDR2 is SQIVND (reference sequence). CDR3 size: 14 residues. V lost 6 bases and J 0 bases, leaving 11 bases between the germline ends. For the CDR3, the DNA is TGTGCCAGTAGCCGACAGGAACTGAACACTGAAGCTTTCTTT. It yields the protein CASSRQELNTEAFF.

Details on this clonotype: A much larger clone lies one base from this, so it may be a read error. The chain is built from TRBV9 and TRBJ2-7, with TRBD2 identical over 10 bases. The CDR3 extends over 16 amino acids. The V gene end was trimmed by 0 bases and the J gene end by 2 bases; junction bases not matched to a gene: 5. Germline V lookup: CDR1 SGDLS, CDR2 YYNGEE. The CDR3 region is CASSVDASGGTYEQYF. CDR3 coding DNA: TGTGCCAGCAGCGTAGACGCTAGCGGGGGTACCTACGAGCAGTACTTC.

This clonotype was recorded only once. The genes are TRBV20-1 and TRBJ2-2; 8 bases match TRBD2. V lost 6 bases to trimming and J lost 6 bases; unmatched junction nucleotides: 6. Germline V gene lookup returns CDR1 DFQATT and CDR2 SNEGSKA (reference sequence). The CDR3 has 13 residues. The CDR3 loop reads CSAYGGVPGELFF. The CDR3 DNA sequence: TGCAGTGCCTACGGGGGGGTGCCCGGGGAGCTGTTTTTT.

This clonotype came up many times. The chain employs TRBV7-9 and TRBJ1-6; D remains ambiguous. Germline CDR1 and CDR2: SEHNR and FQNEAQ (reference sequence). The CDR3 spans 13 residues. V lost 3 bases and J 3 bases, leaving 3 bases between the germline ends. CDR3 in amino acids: CASSFGYNSPLHF. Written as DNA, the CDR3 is TGTGCCAGCAGCTTCGGCTATAATTCACCCCTCCACTTT.

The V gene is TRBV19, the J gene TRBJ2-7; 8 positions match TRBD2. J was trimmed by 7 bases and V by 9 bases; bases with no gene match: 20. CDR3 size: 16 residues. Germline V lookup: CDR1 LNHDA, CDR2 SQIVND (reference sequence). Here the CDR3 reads CASSLSGTRASGEQYF. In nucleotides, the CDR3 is TGTGCCAGCAGTTTATCCGGGACTAGGGCATCCGGGGAGCAGTACTTC.

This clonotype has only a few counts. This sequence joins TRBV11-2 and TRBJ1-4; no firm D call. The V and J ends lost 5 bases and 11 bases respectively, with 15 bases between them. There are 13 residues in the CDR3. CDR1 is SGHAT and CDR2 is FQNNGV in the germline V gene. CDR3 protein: CASSVDKARKLFF. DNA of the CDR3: TGTGCCAGCAGCGTTGACAAGGCTCGGAAACTGTTTTTT.

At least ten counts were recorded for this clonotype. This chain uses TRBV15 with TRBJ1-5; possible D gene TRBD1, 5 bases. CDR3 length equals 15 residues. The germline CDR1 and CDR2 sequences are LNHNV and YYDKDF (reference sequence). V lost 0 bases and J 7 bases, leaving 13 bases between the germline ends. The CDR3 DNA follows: TGTGCCACCAGCAGAGATGGGGCGAATGGACAGCCCCAGCATTTT. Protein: CATSRDGANGQPQHF.

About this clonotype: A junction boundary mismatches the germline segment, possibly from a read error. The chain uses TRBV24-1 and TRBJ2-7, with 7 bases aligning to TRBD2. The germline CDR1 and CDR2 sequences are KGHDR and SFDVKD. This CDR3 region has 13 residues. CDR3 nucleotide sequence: TGTGCCACCAGTGATTCCGGGGACTACGAGCAGAACTTC. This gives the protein CATSDSGDYEQNF.